The source of this T cell receptor (beta chain) is a study of T cell responses to AZD1222 COVID-19 vaccine. General study findings and limits: Only a handful of AZD1222 recipients, more than 5 in all, had baseline seropositivity.

CDR3 length equals 14 residues. Germline V lookup: CDR1 SGHRS, CDR2 YFSETQ. Trimming left V 0 bases short and J 7 bases short, with 13 bases between. TCRdb's copy holds only in-frame clones and misses some; the assay was immunoSEQ multiplex PCR. Altogether 90,000 to 120,000 clones are present, 80% to 95% being singletons, with the ten largest covering less than 7.5%. About this clone: Antigen: not known.

This receptor was taken from an adult who received the AZD1222 COVID-19 vaccine. The V gene is TRBV5-1, the J gene TRBJ1-2; possible D gene TRBD1, 6 bases. Here the sequenced sample was peripheral blood, taken 28 days after the second AZD1222 dose. Here the CDR3 reads CASSLDRGQSGYTF. CDR3 sequence (DNA): TGCGCCAGCAGCTTGGATAGGGGACAAAGTGGCTACACCTTC.